This is a list of T cell receptor beta chains from one sample in a study of T cells in pancreatic ductal adenocarcinoma. Libraries were prepared by immunoSEQ multiplex PCR; TCRdb keeps only in-frame clonotypes and omits some of them. The table lists roughly 17,000 clones, about 90% of them singletons. Source material: PBMCs. Receptor source: a human donor with pancreatic ductal adenocarcinoma. Both conserved end residues are part of each CDR3. Fields, in order: V gene, J gene, clone size, D gene, CDR3 protein. D genes are given only for firm matches. Size is stated for part of the rows, as once, few or many counts, or as a class when the clone is expanded.

V gene: TRBV7-2
J gene: TRBJ2-7
clone size: -
D gene: -
CDR3 protein: CASSFSPDSSYEQYF

V gene: TRBV2
J gene: TRBJ1-1
clone size: -
D gene: -
CDR3 protein: CASHRDVNTEAFF

V gene: TRBV6-5
J gene: TRBJ1-6
clone size: -
D gene: -
CDR3 protein: CASSVREFDSPLHF

V gene: TRBV5-1
J gene: TRBJ2-1
clone size: -
D gene: TRBD2
CDR3 protein: CASSSSLAGSPYNEQFF

V gene: TRBV28
J gene: TRBJ1-5
clone size: -
D gene: TRBD1
CDR3 protein: CASSFGQGNQPQHF

V gene: TRBV7-3
J gene: TRBJ1-3
clone size: -
D gene: -
CDR3 protein: CASSPSQGAGNTIYF

V gene: TRBV14
J gene: TRBJ1-4
clone size: -
D gene: -
CDR3 protein: CASSQDHSNEKLFF

V gene: TRBV5-1
J gene: TRBJ2-5
clone size: -
D gene: -
CDR3 protein: CASSLLKGVEETQYF

V gene: TRBV27
J gene: TRBJ1-1
clone size: -
D gene: -
CDR3 protein: CASSVTAEDDTEAFF

V gene: TRBV5-6
J gene: TRBJ1-1
clone size: -
D gene: -
CDR3 protein: CASSPPTDYTEAFF

V gene: TRBV27
J gene: TRBJ1-2
clone size: -
D gene: -
CDR3 protein: CASNRGGVNYGYTF

V gene: TRBV6-6
J gene: TRBJ1-5
clone size: -
D gene: TRBD1
CDR3 protein: CASSSAGTANQPQHF

V gene: TRBV13
J gene: TRBJ2-3
clone size: -
D gene: TRBD2
CDR3 protein: CASSFRASGGTDTQYF

V gene: TRBV14
J gene: TRBJ2-5
clone size: once
D gene: -
CDR3 protein: CASSRDFQETQYF

V gene: TRBV5-6
J gene: TRBJ2-5
clone size: -
D gene: -
CDR3 protein: CASSLAASLETQYF

V gene: TRBV5-1
J gene: TRBJ2-5
clone size: -
D gene: TRBD2
CDR3 protein: CASSLGLADETQYF

V gene: TRBV2
J gene: TRBJ1-5
clone size: -
D gene: -
CDR3 protein: CASTGTYSNQPQHF

V gene: TRBV27
J gene: TRBJ1-4
clone size: -
D gene: TRBD1
CDR3 protein: CASSLAQGDEKLFF

V gene: TRBV11-2
J gene: TRBJ1-4
clone size: -
D gene: TRBD1
CDR3 protein: CASSQGDREVEKLFF

V gene: TRBV27
J gene: TRBJ1-6
clone size: -
D gene: TRBD1
CDR3 protein: CASGTGVNSPLHF

V gene: TRBV5-4
J gene: TRBJ2-7
clone size: -
D gene: TRBD2
CDR3 protein: CASSPRGSGGTYEQYF

V gene: TRBV10-3
J gene: TRBJ2-5
clone size: once
D gene: -
CDR3 protein: CAISQTRGETQYF

V gene: TRBV7-2
J gene: TRBJ2-2
clone size: -
D gene: -
CDR3 protein: CASSLGPGPTGELFF

V gene: TRBV29-1
J gene: TRBJ2-7
clone size: -
D gene: TRBD1
CDR3 protein: CSVSKSTGTGAYEQYF

V gene: TRBV4-3
J gene: TRBJ2-5
clone size: -
D gene: -
CDR3 protein: CASSQDLILAQETQYF

V gene: TRBV4-1
J gene: TRBJ1-4
clone size: -
D gene: TRBD1
CDR3 protein: CASSPTGKATNEKLFF

V gene: TRBV28
J gene: TRBJ2-1
clone size: -
D gene: TRBD2
CDR3 protein: CASSPWEGSYNEQFF

V gene: TRBV28
J gene: TRBJ1-5
clone size: -
D gene: -
CDR3 protein: CASSTHLYSNQPQHF

V gene: TRBV5-4
J gene: TRBJ2-7
clone size: -
D gene: -
CDR3 protein: CASTQGLQGREQYF

V gene: TRBV11-2
J gene: TRBJ2-2
clone size: -
D gene: -
CDR3 protein: CASSAAKGYSNTGELFF

V gene: TRBV7-9
J gene: TRBJ2-7
clone size: -
D gene: -
CDR3 protein: CASSLRWAGVREQYF

V gene: TRBV7-2
J gene: TRBJ2-7
clone size: -
D gene: -
CDR3 protein: CASSKTGNGEQYF

V gene: TRBV7-2
J gene: TRBJ1-2
clone size: -
D gene: -
CDR3 protein: CASSYMTGSYGYTF

V gene: TRBV27
J gene: TRBJ2-3
clone size: -
D gene: -
CDR3 protein: CATTSQGLTSTDTQYF

V gene: TRBV4-1
J gene: TRBJ1-5
clone size: -
D gene: -
CDR3 protein: CASSQDLGQGGGQPQHF

V gene: TRBV5-6
J gene: TRBJ2-6
clone size: -
D gene: -
CDR3 protein: CASSLTLGASSSGANVLTF

V gene: TRBV6-5
J gene: TRBJ2-5
clone size: -
D gene: TRBD1
CDR3 protein: CASSYNHRDRGYF

V gene: TRBV7-9
J gene: TRBJ1-1
clone size: -
D gene: TRBD1
CDR3 protein: CASSPRDSANTEAFF

V gene: TRBV11-3
J gene: TRBJ2-3
clone size: -
D gene: -
CDR3 protein: CASSLSGEDTDTQYF

V gene: TRBV5-1
J gene: TRBJ1-4
clone size: -
D gene: TRBD1
CDR3 protein: CASSLGQGTTNEKLFF

V gene: TRBV11-3
J gene: TRBJ1-1
clone size: -
D gene: -
CDR3 protein: CASSLTQNTEAFF

V gene: TRBV6-6
J gene: TRBJ1-2
clone size: -
D gene: -
CDR3 protein: CASTLRTDFYGYTF

V gene: TRBV7-2
J gene: TRBJ1-2
clone size: -
D gene: -
CDR3 protein: CASSLRQADGYTF

V gene: TRBV11-2
J gene: TRBJ1-5
clone size: -
D gene: -
CDR3 protein: CASSLDRGDQPQHF

V gene: TRBV10-3
J gene: TRBJ2-3
clone size: -
D gene: TRBD1
CDR3 protein: CAISEGGASTDTQYF

V gene: TRBV9
J gene: TRBJ2-3
clone size: -
D gene: -
CDR3 protein: CASSTSTDTDTQYF

V gene: TRBV7-2
J gene: TRBJ2-5
clone size: -
D gene: -
CDR3 protein: CASSFESGRGREETQYF

V gene: TRBV19
J gene: TRBJ2-3
clone size: -
D gene: TRBD1
CDR3 protein: CASSTGTASTDTQYF

V gene: TRBV5-3
J gene: TRBJ1-3
clone size: -
D gene: -
CDR3 protein: CARSWGQASSGNTIYF

V gene: TRBV27
J gene: TRBJ1-2
clone size: -
D gene: TRBD1
CDR3 protein: CASRAHGTGGDGYTF

V gene: TRBV28
J gene: TRBJ2-7
clone size: -
D gene: -
CDR3 protein: CASSLSGARITSEQYF

V gene: TRBV19
J gene: TRBJ2-1
clone size: -
D gene: -
CDR3 protein: CASSMETGVIEQFF

V gene: TRBV5-1
J gene: TRBJ2-5
clone size: -
D gene: -
CDR3 protein: CASSLAPGREETQYF

V gene: TRBV10-3
J gene: TRBJ2-5
clone size: -
D gene: TRBD1
CDR3 protein: CAISADRSLRTQYF

V gene: TRBV21-1
J gene: TRBJ1-2
clone size: -
D gene: -
CDR3 protein: CASRFGTGLYGYTF

V gene: TRBV7-2
J gene: TRBJ1-5
clone size: -
D gene: -
CDR3 protein: CASSSGGSSNQPQHF

V gene: TRBV7-6
J gene: TRBJ1-1
clone size: few
D gene: TRBD1
CDR3 protein: CASSLTPGQGRTEAFF